The 30 T cell receptor beta chains below all came from one sample that was sequenced in a study of blood T cell repertoires in COVID-19. Sequencing used immunoSEQ multiplex PCR; TCRdb keeps in-frame clones, though not all of them. The sample records around 100,000 clones, roughly nine tenths being singletons. The sample was peripheral blood. These TCRs come from a man in his forties or fifties with active COVID-19.

This clone was recorded once. The rearrangement uses TRBV15 and TRBJ2-6, with unresolved D. The V end was cut by 1 base, the J end by 0 bases, with 10 bases between. The CDR3 loop spans 17 amino acids. Per germline, CDR1 LNHNV and CDR2 YYDKDF (reference sequence). Here the CDR3 DNA reads TGTGCCACCAGCAGAGGGCTCCCGGGCTCTGGGGCCAACGTCCTGACTTTC. Translating it yields CATSRGLPGSGANVLTF.

The genes are TRBV4-2 and TRBJ2-2, with D possibly matching TRBD2 (5 bases). Trimming took off 0 bases at V and 8 bases at J, with 16 bases between the two ends. CDR1 and CDR2 (germline): LGHNA, YNFKEQ. The CDR3 sequence is 16 residues long. The CDR3, as DNA: TGTGCCAGCAGCCAAGATGAGGGCCGTCTCATGGGGGAGCTGTTTTTT. Amino acids: CASSQDEGRLMGELFF.

This clone was found once. This chain links TRBV9 with TRBJ2-3, with 11 bases matching TRBD2. The germline gives CDR1 SGDLS, CDR2 YYNGEE. Unmatched junction bases numbered 7, after V lost 1 base and J lost 3 bases. The CDR3 is 17 residues long. The CDR3 region has the DNA TGTGCCAGCAGCGTAAGGGGGCTAGCGGGGGGAACAGATACGCAGTATTTT. Its protein product is CASSVRGLAGGTDTQYF.

CDR3 protein: CASSPVGTGSEKLFF. The DNA for the CDR3 is TGTGCCAGCTCACCAGTCGGGACAGGGTCTGAAAAACTGTTTTTT. The chain employs TRBV18 and TRBJ1-4; 9 bases fit TRBD1. There are 15 residues in the CDR3. Germline lookup yields CDR1 KGHSH and CDR2 LQKENI. V dropped 2 bases and J dropped 7; count of bases not matched to a gene: 5. The variable domain in full, completed from reference TRBV18 and TRBJ1-4, reads NAGVMQNPRHLVRRRGQEARLRCSPMKGHSHVYWYRQLPEEGLKFMVYLQKENIIDESGMPKERFSAEFPKEGPSILRIQQVVRGDSAAYFCASSPVGTGSEKLFFGSGTQLSVL.

The rearrangement uses TRBV9 and TRBJ1-3; D gene unclear. The CDR3 covers 14 residues. Trimming took 0 bases from V and 3 from J, leaving 7 bases between them. Per the germline V gene, CDR1 is SGDLS and CDR2 is YYNGEE. CDR3 sequence (DNA): TGTGCCAGCAGCGTAGGTACGGGTGGAAACACCATATATTTT. Its translation: CASSVGTGGNTIYF.

The chain links TRBV7-9 to TRBJ2-1, with TRBD2 identical over 8 bases. Looked up from germline, CDR1 is SEHNR and CDR2 is FQNEAQ (reference sequence). CDR3 size: 16 residues. V trimming: 5 bases; J trimming: 5 bases; junction bases outside the gene matches: 11. CDR3 nucleotides: TGTGCCAGCAGCCACTCGGGAGGGAGGGCCAACAATGAGCAGTTCTTC. Protein sequence: CASSHSGGRANNEQFF. Combining the CDR3 with reference TRBV7-9 and TRBJ2-1 gives the whole variable domain DTGVSQNPRHKITKRGQNVTFRCDPISEHNRLYWYRQTLGQGPEFLTYFQNEAQLEKSRLLSDRFSAERPKGSFSTLEIQRTEQGDSAMYLCASSHSGGRANNEQFFGPGTRLTVL.

The rearrangement uses TRBV15 and TRBJ1-2; tentatively, D is TRBD1 (6 bases). Trimming removed 0 bases from V and 7 bases from J, with 15 bases in between. The CDR3 has 15 amino acids. Germline V lookup: CDR1 LNHNV, CDR2 YYDKDF (reference sequence). CDR3: CATSRDGQGRGGYTF. The CDR3 region has the DNA TGTGCCACCAGCAGAGATGGGCAGGGGCGCGGTGGCTACACCTTC.

The chain links TRBV28 to TRBJ2-5, with TRBD2 matching over 7 bases. This CDR3 region has 16 residues. Germline V gene sequence: CDR1 MDHEN, CDR2 SYDVKM. After removal of 5 bases from V and 1 base from J, the junction contained 10 bases not matched to a gene. The CDR3 is CASSPLTRGIQETQYF. In DNA, the CDR3 is TGTGCCAGCAGTCCCCTGACGCGGGGGATCCAAGAGACCCAGTACTTC.

The chain links TRBV2 to TRBJ2-2; D might be TRBD2 (6 bases). V was cut by 6 bases and J by 4 bases, with 12 bases left in between. Germline V gives CDR1 SNHLY, CDR2 FYNNEI. CDR3 length equals 14 residues. The CDR3 region has the DNA TGTGCCAGCAGACTAGACGGGGGCACCGGGGAGCTGTTTTTT. Protein: CASRLDGGTGELFF.

This clone was observed a single time. This chain joins TRBV5-5 and TRBJ2-2; 13 nucleotides match TRBD2. The CDR3 is 16 residues long. Per the germline V gene, CDR1 is SGHKS and CDR2 is YYEKEE (reference sequence). V lost 2 bases to trimming and J lost 4 bases; unmatched junction nucleotides: 2. Here the CDR3 reads CASSLGLAGVTGELFF. CDR3 sequence (DNA): TGTGCCAGCAGCTTAGGACTAGCGGGAGTCACCGGGGAGCTGTTTTTT.

The chain carries TRBV5-1 and TRBJ2-5; 9 positions match TRBD2. V lost 5 bases and J lost 2; bases outside the gene matches: 7. This CDR3 has 15 amino acids. Germline CDR1 is SGHRS and CDR2 is YFSETQ. Written as DNA, the CDR3 is TGCGCCAGCAGATCCGGACTAGCGCTACAAGAGACCCAGTACTTC. It is translated as CASRSGLALQETQYF.

The V and J genes are TRBV7-9 and TRBJ2-1; D is unclear. CDR3 length: 14 residues. The V gene lost 1 base and the J gene lost 7 bases, with 11 bases spanning the gap. Germline V CDR1 and CDR2: SEHNR, FQNEAQ (reference sequence). CDR3 DNA sequence: TGTGCCAGCAGCTTAGATGAACGGGTAAATGAGCAGTTCTTC. This translates into CASSLDERVNEQFF.

CDR3 amino acids: CATEGRRLAGSYNEQFF. CDR3 nucleotides: TGTGCCACGGAAGGTAGAAGGCTAGCGGGCTCCTACAATGAGCAGTTCTTC. This rearrangement joins TRBV10-3 to TRBJ2-1; 8 bases match TRBD2. This CDR3 comprises 17 residues. V lost 10 bases, J lost 0 bases, and 14 bases stayed unmatched. CDR1 and CDR2 from the germline V gene are ENHRY and SYGVKD.

The rearrangement links TRBV11-3 to TRBJ2-1, with TRBD2 matching over 10 bases. The CDR3 is 17 amino acids. Germline loops: CDR1 SGHNT, CDR2 YENEEA. Trimming took 5 bases from V and 7 from J; bases not matched to a gene: 14. CDR3 in amino acids: CASSPPPGTSVGNEQFF. CDR3 in DNA: TGTGCCAGCAGCCCTCCCCCCGGGACTAGCGTAGGAAATGAGCAGTTCTTC.

This clone came up a few times. The rearrangement uses TRBV7-9 and TRBJ1-2; D remains ambiguous. CDR1 SEHNR and CDR2 FQNEAQ come from the germline V gene (reference sequence). Trimming cost V 5 bases and J 0 bases, with 13 bases left between them. There are 15 residues in the CDR3. CDR3 amino acids: CASSKTWFSNYGYTF. CDR3 coding DNA: TGTGCCAGCAGCAAGACATGGTTCTCTAACTATGGCTACACCTTC.

This clone was seen once. The rearrangement joins TRBV6-2 or TRBV6-3 to TRBJ2-7; D remains ambiguous. Germline V CDR1 and CDR2: MNHEY, SVGEGT. V was clipped by 6 bases and J by 4 bases, with 7 bases between them. This CDR3 contains 11 residues. The CDR3 DNA reads as TGTGCCAGCAGCCGACTTTACGAGCAGTACTTC. It encodes CASSRLYEQYF.

J is TRBJ2-7 and V is TRBV18; tentatively, D is TRBD1 (6 bases). V was pared by 3 bases and J by 3 bases, with 12 bases between. The CDR3 extends over 14 amino acids. Looked up from germline, CDR1 is KGHSH and CDR2 is LQKENI. The CDR3 DNA is TGTGCCAGCTCACCTTCGGACAGTTTCTACGAGCAGTACTTC. It yields the protein CASSPSDSFYEQYF.

The V call is TRBV7-2, the J call TRBJ2-6; D possibly corresponds to TRBD1 (5 bases). Per the germline V gene, CDR1 is SGHTA and CDR2 is FQGNSA. The germline V and J ends were trimmed by 5 bases and 1 base, with 15 bases remaining between them. The CDR3 covers 17 residues. The CDR3 region has the DNA TGTGCCAGCAGCCCGACAGTGGTTCGATCTGGGGCCAACGTCCTGACTTTC. Translation: CASSPTVVRSGANVLTF.

This rearrangement joins TRBV19 to TRBJ2-1; 10 positions agree with TRBD2. This CDR3 has 15 amino acids. The germline V gene has CDR1 LNHDA and CDR2 SQIVND (reference sequence). Losses at the gene ends were 3 bases for V and 9 bases for J; bases not matched to a gene: 8. The CDR3 loop is CASSISSGSVGEQFF. The DNA for the CDR3 is TGTGCCAGTAGTATCTCTAGCGGGAGTGTAGGTGAGCAGTTCTTC.

The gene calls are TRBV5-1 and TRBJ2-1; 10 nucleotides align to TRBD2. The ends lost 4 bases at V and 5 bases at J; junction bases unmatched: 12. This CDR3 comprises 17 residues. From germline, CDR1 is SGHRS and CDR2 YFSETQ. In nucleotides, the CDR3 is TGCGCCAGCAGCGGACTTATAGCGGGGGGACCTAACAATGAGCAGTTCTTC. Translating it yields CASSGLIAGGPNNEQFF.

This chain joins TRBV9 and TRBJ2-3; 8 bases align to TRBD2. The CDR3 length is 15 residues. The ends lost 0 bases at V and 6 bases at J; junction bases unmatched: 6. The germline CDR1 and CDR2 sequences are SGDLS and YYNGEE. In DNA form, the CDR3 reads TGTGCCAGCAGCGTAGGGAGCGGGAGAGCGGATACGCAGTATTTT. It encodes CASSVGSGRADTQYF.

This chain joins TRBV3-1 (or the pseudogene TRBV3-2) and TRBJ1-2; no reliable D call. The CDR3 consists of 12 residues. Deletions cut 1 base from V and 8 bases from J, with 8 bases between. Looked up from germline, CDR1 is LGHDT and CDR2 is YNNKEL (reference sequence). The CDR3 DNA sequence: TGTGCCAGCAGCCAAGCCGGGGTCGGCTACACCTTC. This encodes CASSQAGVGYTF.

V gene TRBV2 combines with J gene TRBJ2-3; 10 nucleotides match TRBD1. CDR1 is SNHLY and CDR2 is FYNNEI in the germline V gene. CDR3 length: 15 residues. The ends lost 6 bases at V and 1 base at J; junction bases unmatched: 4. In DNA, the CDR3 is TGTGCCAGCAGAATCGGGACAGGGGGCACAGATACGCAGTATTTT. Protein product: CASRIGTGGTDTQYF. Together with reference TRBV2 and TRBJ2-3, the CDR3 gives the full variable domain: EPEVTQTPSHQVTQMGQEVILRCVPISNHLYFYWYRQILGQKVEFLVSFYNNEISEKSEIFDDQFSVERPDGSNFTLKIRSTKLEDSAMYFCASRIGTGGTDTQYFGPGTRLTVL.

V and J are TRBV7-2 and TRBJ2-5, with 11 bases that match TRBD2. CDR3 size: 16 residues. CDR1 SGHTA and CDR2 FQGNSA come from the germline V gene. Trimming removed 6 bases from V and 2 bases from J; junction bases left unmatched: 8. The CDR3 protein is CASRGGGTSGQETQYF. DNA of the CDR3: TGTGCCAGCAGAGGCGGAGGGACTAGCGGACAAGAGACCCAGTACTTC.

The V call is TRBV14, the J call TRBJ2-7; 7 nucleotides line up with TRBD2. Per the germline V gene, CDR1 is SGHDN and CDR2 is FVKESK. The junction had 6 bases not matched to a gene; V was cut back by 4 bases and J by 3 bases. This CDR3 comprises 14 residues. Here the CDR3 reads CASSPGRGVYEQYF. CDR3 bases: TGTGCCAGCAGCCCGGGACGGGGGGTCTACGAGCAGTACTTC.

V is TRBV10-3 and J is TRBJ1-1, with TRBD1 as a possible D gene (5 bases). Trimming pared 8 bases from V and 1 base from J, leaving 8 bases between. Looked up from germline, CDR1 is ENHRY and CDR2 is SYGVKD. The CDR3 contains 12 residues. The CDR3 is CAIQGWNTEAFF. The CDR3 nucleotides read TGTGCCATCCAGGGATGGAACACTGAAGCTTTCTTT.

The rearrangement joins TRBV11-3 to TRBJ2-2, with 8 positions matching TRBD1. The CDR3 has 18 amino acids. CDR1 and CDR2 (germline): SGHNT, YENEEA. After removal of 5 bases from V and 1 base from J, the junction contained 12 bases not matched to a gene. The CDR3 DNA reads as TGTGCCAGCAGCCCTAGGGAGTATGGGACAGGGAACACCGGGGAGCTGTTTTTT. It yields the protein CASSPREYGTGNTGELFF.

V usage is TRBV5-1 and J usage is TRBJ1-4; tentatively, D is TRBD1 (5 bases). CDR1 and CDR2 from the germline V gene are SGHRS and YFSETQ. The CDR3 spans 16 residues. With 3 bases removed from V and 4 bases from J, the gap between germline ends came to 16 bases. The CDR3 here is CASSSQGAAINEKLFF. The DNA of the CDR3 is TGCGCCAGCAGCTCCCAGGGCGCGGCGATTAATGAAAAACTGTTTTTT.

The chain is built from TRBV18 and TRBJ2-2; D gene unclear. This CDR3 has 14 residues. Germline values: CDR1 KGHSH, CDR2 LQKENI. Trimming pared 0 bases from V and 9 bases from J, leaving 11 bases between. For the CDR3, the DNA is TGTGCCAGCTCACCACCACCCCAGAACCGGGAGCTGTTTTTT. Amino acids: CASSPPPQNRELFF.

This chain uses TRBV3-1 (or the pseudogene TRBV3-2) with TRBJ1-2; D is undetermined. CDR1 LGHDT and CDR2 YNNKEL come from the germline V gene (reference sequence). The CDR3 has 15 residues. Trimming pared 6 bases from V and 7 bases from J, leaving 21 bases between. CDR3 sequence reads: CASSLSSGLGLGYTF. The CDR3 nucleotides read TGTGCCAGCAGTCTATCCTCGGGCCTAGGACTTGGCTACACCTTC.